This T cell receptor beta chain was identified during a study of T cell repertoires in cytomegalovirus infection. After removal of 4 bases from V and 6 bases from J, the junction contained 4 bases not matched to a gene. Germline loops: CDR1 SGHDT, CDR2 YYEEEE. There are 14 residues in the CDR3. Worth noting for this clonotype: As yet, its antigen is unknown.

TCRdb fed the reads into MiXCR, producing one record per CDR3 protein. The sample has some 43,000 distinct CDR3 sequences, about a fifth seen once. The rearrangement uses TRBV5-6 and TRBJ2-1, with TRBD2 matching 10 bases. This material consisted of CD8+ T cells from cultured PBMCs, taken from culture after CMV antigen stimulation. The sequence was obtained from a human donor in good health (CMV status not recorded). Some clones in this sample may be carry-over from other donors' samples. The CDR3 region has the DNA TGTGCCAGCAGCAGCGGGGGGGCGGGCAATGAGCAGTTCTTC. This codes for CASSSGGAGNEQFF.